This TCR beta chain was observed in a study of blood T cell repertoires in COVID-19. This clone has only a few counts. Method: immunoSEQ multiplex PCR; TCRdb's copy keeps in-frame clones and lacks some. The sample includes about 220,000 clones, roughly 80% seen only once; the top ten take approximately 1.3%. Germline V gives CDR1 SGHNT, CDR2 YYREEE (reference sequence). The CDR3 is 15 amino acids. The germline V and J ends were trimmed by 2 bases and 13 bases, with 21 bases remaining between them. This clonotype originated in a middle-aged woman with acute COVID-19. The chain links TRBV5-4 to TRBJ2-2; D gene unclear. Sample: PBMCs or T cells enriched from blood (not recorded which). The DNA for the CDR3 is TGTGCCAGCAGCTTTAAGTCGCGACCCGCGGATGGGCTGTTTTTT. Amino acid sequence: CASSFKSRPADGLFF.